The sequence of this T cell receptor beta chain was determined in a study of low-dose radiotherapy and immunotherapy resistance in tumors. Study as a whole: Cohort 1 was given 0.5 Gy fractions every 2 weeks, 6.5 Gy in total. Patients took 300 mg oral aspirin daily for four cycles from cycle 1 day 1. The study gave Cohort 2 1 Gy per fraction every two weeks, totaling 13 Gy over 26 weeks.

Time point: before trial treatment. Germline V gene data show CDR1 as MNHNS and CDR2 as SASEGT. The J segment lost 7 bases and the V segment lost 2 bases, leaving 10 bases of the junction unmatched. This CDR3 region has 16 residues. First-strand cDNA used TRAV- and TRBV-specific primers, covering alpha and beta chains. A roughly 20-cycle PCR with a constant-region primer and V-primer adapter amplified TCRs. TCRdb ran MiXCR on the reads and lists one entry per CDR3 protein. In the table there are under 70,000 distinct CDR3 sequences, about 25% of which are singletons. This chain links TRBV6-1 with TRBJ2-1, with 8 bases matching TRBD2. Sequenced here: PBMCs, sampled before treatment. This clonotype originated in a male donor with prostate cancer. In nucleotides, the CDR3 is TGTGCCAGCAGTGAAAGGTGGTTAGCGGGGAGGAATGAGCAGTTCTTC. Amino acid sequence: CASSERWLAGRNEQFF.